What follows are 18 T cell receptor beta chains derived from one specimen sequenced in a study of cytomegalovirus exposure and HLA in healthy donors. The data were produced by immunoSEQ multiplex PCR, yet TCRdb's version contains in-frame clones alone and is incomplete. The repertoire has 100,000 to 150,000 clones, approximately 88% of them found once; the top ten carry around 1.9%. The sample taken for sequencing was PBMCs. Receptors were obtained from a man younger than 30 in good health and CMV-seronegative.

This chain's CDR3 is CASSYGQGAAYEQYF. Here the CDR3 DNA reads TGTGCCAGCAGTTACGGGCAGGGGGCCGCATACGAGCAGTACTTC. This chain joins TRBV6-5 and TRBJ2-7, with 8 bases lining up with TRBD1. From germline, CDR1 is MNHEY and CDR2 SVGAGI. Trimming took 2 bases from V and 4 from J; bases not matched to a gene: 7. This CDR3 is built from 15 residues.

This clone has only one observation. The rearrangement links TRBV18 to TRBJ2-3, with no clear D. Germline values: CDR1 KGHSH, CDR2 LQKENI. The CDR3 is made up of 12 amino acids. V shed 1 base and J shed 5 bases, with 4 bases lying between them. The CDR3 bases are TGTGCCAGCTCACCACATCAAGATACGCAGTATTTT. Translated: CASSPHQDTQYF.

The CDR3 is CASSYTRDRAGEQYF. The DNA of the CDR3 is TGTGCCAGCAGTTACACCCGGGACAGGGCAGGCGAGCAGTACTTC. This chain uses TRBV6-5 with TRBJ2-7, with TRBD1 identical over 9 bases. In germline, CDR1 is MNHEY, CDR2 SVGAGI. The V and J ends lost 2 bases and 6 bases, in that order; junction bases with no gene match: 8. The CDR3 spans 15 residues.

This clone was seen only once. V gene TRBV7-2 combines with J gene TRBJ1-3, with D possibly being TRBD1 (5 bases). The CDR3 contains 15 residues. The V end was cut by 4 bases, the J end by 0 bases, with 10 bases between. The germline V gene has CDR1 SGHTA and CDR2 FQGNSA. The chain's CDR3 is CASSWDSTSGNTIYF. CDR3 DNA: TGTGCCAGCAGCTGGGACTCTACCTCTGGAAACACCATATATTTT.

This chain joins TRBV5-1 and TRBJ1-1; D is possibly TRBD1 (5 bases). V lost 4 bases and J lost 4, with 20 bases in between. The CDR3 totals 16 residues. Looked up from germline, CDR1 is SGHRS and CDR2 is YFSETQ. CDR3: CASSLEITGRGTEAFF. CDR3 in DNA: TGCGCCAGCAGCCTGGAGATTACCGGGAGGGGCACTGAAGCTTTCTTT.

The CDR3, as DNA: TGTGCCAGCAGTGCGACAGTGGAAGAGACCCAGTACTTC. Protein sequence: CASSATVEETQYF. V gene TRBV25-1 combines with J gene TRBJ2-5, with a weak D call TRBD1 (5 bases). The CDR3 runs to 13 residues. CDR1 MGHDK and CDR2 SYGVNS come from the germline V gene. V was pared by 4 bases and J by 3 bases, with 9 bases between. Filled out from reference TRBV25-1 and TRBJ2-5, the complete variable domain reads EADIYQTPRYLVIGTGKKITLECSQTMGHDKMYWYQQDPGMELHLIHYSYGVNSTEKGDLSSESTVSRIRTEHFPLTLESARPSHTSQYLCASSATVEETQYFGPGTRLLVL.

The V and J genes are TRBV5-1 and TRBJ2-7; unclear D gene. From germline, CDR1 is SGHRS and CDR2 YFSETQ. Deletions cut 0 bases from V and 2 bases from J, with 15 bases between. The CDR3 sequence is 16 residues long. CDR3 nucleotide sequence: TGCGCCAGCAGCTTGGGCCTGACATACCCTACCTACGAGCAGTACTTC. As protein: CASSLGLTYPTYEQYF.

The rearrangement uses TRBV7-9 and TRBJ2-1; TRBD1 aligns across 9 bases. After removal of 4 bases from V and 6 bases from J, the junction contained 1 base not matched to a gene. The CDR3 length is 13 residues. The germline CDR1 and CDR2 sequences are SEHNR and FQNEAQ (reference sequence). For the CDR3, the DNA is TGTGCCAGCAGCTCGACAGGGGGCAATGAGCAGTTCTTC. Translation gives CASSSTGGNEQFF.

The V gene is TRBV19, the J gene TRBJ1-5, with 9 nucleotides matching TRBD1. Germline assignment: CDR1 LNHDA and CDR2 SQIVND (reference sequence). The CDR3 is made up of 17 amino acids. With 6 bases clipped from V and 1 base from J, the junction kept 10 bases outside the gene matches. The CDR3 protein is CASSPGQGGISNQPQHF. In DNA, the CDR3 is TGTGCCAGTAGCCCGGGACAGGGTGGGATAAGCAATCAGCCCCAGCATTTT.

This CDR3 is CASSSLGVEETQYF. The CDR3 DNA sequence: TGTGCCAGCAGCTCCCTTGGAGTGGAAGAGACCCAGTACTTC. The chain uses TRBV11-3 and TRBJ2-5; D unclear. V lost 4 bases and J 3 bases, leaving 12 bases between the germline ends. The CDR3 spans 14 residues. CDR1 is SGHNT and CDR2 is YENEEA in the germline V gene.

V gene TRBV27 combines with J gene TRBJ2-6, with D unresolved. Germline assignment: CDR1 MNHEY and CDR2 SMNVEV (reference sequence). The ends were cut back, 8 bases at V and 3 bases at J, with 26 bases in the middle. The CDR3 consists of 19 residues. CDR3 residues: CASSSTSVMFDFGANVLTF. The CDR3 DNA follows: TGTGCCAGCTCTTCCACATCGGTAATGTTTGACTTTGGGGCCAACGTCCTGACTTTC. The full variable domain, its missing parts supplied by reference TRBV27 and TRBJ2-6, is EAQVTQNPRYLITVTGKKLTVTCSQNMNHEYMSWYRQDPGLGLRQIYYSMNVEVTDKGDVPEGYKVSRKEKRNFPLILESPSPNQTSLYFCASSSTSVMFDFGANVLTFGAGSRLTVL.

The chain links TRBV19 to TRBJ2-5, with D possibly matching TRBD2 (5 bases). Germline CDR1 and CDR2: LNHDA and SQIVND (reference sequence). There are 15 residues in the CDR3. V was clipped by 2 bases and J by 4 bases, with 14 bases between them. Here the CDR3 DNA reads TGTGCCAGTAGTATATCGCGGGCTTCTCTAGAGACCCAGTACTTC. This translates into CASSISRASLETQYF.

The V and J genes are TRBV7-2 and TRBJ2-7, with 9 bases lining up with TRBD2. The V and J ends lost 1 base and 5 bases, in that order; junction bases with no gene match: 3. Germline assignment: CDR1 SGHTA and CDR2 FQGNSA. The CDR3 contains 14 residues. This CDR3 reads CASSLGTSVDEQYF. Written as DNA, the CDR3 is TGTGCCAGCAGCTTAGGGACTAGCGTTGACGAGCAGTACTTC.

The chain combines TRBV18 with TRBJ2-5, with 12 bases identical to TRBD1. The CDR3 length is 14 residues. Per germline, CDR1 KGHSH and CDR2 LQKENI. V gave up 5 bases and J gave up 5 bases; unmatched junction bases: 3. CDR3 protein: CASSGTGGRETQYF. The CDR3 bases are TGTGCCAGCTCAGGGACAGGGGGCCGGGAGACCCAGTACTTC. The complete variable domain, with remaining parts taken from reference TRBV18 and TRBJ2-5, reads NAGVMQNPRHLVRRRGQEARLRCSPMKGHSHVYWYRQLPEEGLKFMVYLQKENIIDESGMPKERFSAEFPKEGPSILRIQQVVRGDSAAYFCASSGTGGRETQYFGPGTRLLVL.

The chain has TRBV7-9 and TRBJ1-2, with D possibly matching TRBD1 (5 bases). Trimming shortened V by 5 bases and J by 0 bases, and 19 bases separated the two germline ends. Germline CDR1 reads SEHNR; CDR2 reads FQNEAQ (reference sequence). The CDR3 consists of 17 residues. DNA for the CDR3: TGTGCCAGCAGCGATGGGGACTCCTTAAGAACTAACTATGGCTACACCTTC. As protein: CASSDGDSLRTNYGYTF. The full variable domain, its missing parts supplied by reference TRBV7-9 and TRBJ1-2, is DTGVSQNPRHKITKRGQNVTFRCDPISEHNRLYWYRQTLGQGPEFLTYFQNEAQLEKSRLLSDRFSAERPKGSFSTLEIQRTEQGDSAMYLCASSDGDSLRTNYGYTFGSGTRLTVV.

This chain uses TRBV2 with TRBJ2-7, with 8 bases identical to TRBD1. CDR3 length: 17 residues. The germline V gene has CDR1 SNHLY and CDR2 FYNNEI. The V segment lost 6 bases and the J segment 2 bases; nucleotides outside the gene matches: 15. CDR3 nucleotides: TGTGCCAGCAGCGAGACCGGGACAGGAATAGAACCCTACGAGCAGTACTTC. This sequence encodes CASSETGTGIEPYEQYF.

The CDR3 loop is CASGQGGGGEQYF. CDR3 bases: TGCGCCAGCGGACAGGGGGGAGGTGGCGAGCAGTACTTC. This chain connects TRBV5-1 to TRBJ2-7; 10 nucleotides line up with TRBD1. The V gene's germline CDR1 is SGHRS and CDR2 YFSETQ. This CDR3 comprises 13 residues. V was pared by 7 bases and J by 6 bases, with 7 bases of the junction left unmatched.

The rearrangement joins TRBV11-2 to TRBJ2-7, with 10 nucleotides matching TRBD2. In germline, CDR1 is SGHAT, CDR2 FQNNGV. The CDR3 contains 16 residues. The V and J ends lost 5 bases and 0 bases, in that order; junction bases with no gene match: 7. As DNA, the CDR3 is TGTGCCAGCAGCCCGCTTAGCGGGAGGACCTCCTACGAGCAGTACTTC. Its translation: CASSPLSGRTSYEQYF.